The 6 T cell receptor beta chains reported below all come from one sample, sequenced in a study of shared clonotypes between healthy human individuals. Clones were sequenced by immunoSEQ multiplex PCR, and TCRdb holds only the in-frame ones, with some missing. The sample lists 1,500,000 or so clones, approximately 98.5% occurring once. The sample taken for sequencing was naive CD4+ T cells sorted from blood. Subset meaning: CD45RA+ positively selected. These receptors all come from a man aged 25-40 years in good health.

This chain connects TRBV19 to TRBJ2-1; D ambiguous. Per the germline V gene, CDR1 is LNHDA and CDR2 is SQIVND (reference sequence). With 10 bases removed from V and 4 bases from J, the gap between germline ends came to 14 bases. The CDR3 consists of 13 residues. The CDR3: CATPAPNYNEQFF. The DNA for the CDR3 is TGTGCCACCCCAGCCCCAAATTACAATGAGCAGTTCTTC. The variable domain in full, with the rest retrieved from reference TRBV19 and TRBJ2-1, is DGGITQSPKYLFRKEGQNVTLSCEQNLNHDAMYWYRQDPGQGLRLIYYSQIVNDFQKGDIAEGYSVSREKKESFPLTVTSAQKNPTAFYLCATPAPNYNEQFFGPGTRLTVL.

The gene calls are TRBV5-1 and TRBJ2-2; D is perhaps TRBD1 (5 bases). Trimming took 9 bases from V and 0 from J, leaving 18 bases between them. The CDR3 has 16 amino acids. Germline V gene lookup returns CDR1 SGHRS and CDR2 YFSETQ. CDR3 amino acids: CATGPPQATNTGELFF. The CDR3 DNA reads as TGCGCCACAGGGCCCCCACAGGCGACGAACACCGGGGAGCTGTTTTTT.

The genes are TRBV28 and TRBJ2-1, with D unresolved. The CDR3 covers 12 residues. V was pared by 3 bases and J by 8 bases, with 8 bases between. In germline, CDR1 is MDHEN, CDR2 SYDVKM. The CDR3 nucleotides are TGTGCCAGCAGTTTTCCGGCCTATGAGCAGTTCTTC. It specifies CASSFPAYEQFF.

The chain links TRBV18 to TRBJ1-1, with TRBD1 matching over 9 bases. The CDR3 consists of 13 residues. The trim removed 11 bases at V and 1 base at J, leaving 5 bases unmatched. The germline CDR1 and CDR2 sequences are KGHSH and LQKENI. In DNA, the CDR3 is TGTGCCGGCCGGGGACAGGGGAACACTGAAGCTTTCTTT. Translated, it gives CAGRGQGNTEAFF.

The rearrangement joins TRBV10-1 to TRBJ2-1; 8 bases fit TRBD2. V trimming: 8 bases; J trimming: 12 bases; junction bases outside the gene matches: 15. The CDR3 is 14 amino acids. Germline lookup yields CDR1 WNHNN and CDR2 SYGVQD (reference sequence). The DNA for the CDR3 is TGCGCCAGCCTAAAGCGGGAGTACTTTGTTTGGCAGTTCTTC. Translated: CASLKREYFVWQFF.

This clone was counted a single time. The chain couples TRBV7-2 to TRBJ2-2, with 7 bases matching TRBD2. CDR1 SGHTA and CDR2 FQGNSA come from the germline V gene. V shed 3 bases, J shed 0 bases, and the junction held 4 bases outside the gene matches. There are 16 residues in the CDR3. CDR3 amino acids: CASSFLGLANTGELFF. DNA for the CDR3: TGTGCCAGCAGCTTCCTCGGACTAGCGAACACCGGGGAGCTGTTTTTT. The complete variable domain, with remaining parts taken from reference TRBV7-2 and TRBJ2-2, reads GAGVSQSPSNKVTEKGKDVELRCDPISGHTALYWYRQSLGQGLEFLIYFQGNSAPDKSGLPSDRFSAERTGGSVSTLTIQRTQQEDSAVYLCASSFLGLANTGELFFGEGSRLTVL.